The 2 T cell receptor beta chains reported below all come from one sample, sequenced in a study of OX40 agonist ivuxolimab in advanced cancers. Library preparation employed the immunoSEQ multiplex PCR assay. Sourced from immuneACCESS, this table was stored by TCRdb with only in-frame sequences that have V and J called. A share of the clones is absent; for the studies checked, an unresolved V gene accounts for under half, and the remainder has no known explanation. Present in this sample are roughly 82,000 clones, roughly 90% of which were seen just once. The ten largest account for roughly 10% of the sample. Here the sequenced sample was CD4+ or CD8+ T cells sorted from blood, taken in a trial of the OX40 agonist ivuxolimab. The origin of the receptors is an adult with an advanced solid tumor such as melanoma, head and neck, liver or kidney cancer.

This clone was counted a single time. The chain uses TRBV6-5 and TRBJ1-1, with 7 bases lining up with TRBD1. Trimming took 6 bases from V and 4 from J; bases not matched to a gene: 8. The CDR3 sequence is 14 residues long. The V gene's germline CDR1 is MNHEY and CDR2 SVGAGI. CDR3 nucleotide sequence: TGTGCCAGCAGAACAGGGGCCCCTGGCACTGAAGCTTTCTTT. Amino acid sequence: CASRTGAPGTEAFF.

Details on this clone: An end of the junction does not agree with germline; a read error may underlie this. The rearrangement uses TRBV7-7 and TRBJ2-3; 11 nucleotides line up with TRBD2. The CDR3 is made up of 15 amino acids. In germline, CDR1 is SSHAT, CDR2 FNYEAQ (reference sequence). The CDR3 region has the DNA TGTGCTAGCAGCTTGAGACTAGCGGGGTCAGATACGCAGTATTTT. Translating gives CASSLRLAGSDTQYF.